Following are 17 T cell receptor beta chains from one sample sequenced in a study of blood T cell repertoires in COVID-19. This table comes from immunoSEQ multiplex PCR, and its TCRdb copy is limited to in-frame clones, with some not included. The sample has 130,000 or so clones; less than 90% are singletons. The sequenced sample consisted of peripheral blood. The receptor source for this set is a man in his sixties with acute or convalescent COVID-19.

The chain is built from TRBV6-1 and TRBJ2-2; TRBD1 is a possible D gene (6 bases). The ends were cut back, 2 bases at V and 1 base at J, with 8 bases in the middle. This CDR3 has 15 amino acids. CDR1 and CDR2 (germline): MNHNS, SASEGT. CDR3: CASSEPTGNTGELFF. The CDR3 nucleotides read TGTGCCAGCAGTGAACCGACAGGGAACACCGGGGAGCTGTTTTTT.

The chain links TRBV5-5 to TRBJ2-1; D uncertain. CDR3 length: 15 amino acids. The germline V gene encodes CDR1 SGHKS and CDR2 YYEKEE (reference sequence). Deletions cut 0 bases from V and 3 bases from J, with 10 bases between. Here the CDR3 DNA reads TGTGCCAGCAGCTTGGAGAACAGATACTACAATGAGCAGTTCTTC. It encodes CASSLENRYYNEQFF.

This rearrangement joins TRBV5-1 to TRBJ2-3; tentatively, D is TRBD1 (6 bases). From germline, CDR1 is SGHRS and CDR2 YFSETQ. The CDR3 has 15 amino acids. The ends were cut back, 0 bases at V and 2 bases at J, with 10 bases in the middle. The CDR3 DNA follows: TGCGCCAGCAGCTTGGTGGGGGCATCCACAGATACGCAGTATTTT. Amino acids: CASSLVGASTDTQYF. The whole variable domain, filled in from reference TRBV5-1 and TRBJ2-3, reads KAGVTQTPRYLIKTRGQQVTLSCSPISGHRSVSWYQQTPGQGLQFLFEYFSETQRNKGNFPGRFSGRQFSNSRSEMNVSTLELGDSALYLCASSLVGASTDTQYFGPGTRLTVL.

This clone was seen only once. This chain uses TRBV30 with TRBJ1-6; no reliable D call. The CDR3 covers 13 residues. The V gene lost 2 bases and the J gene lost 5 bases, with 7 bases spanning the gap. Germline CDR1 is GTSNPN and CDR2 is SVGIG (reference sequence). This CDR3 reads CAWSIGDNSPLHF. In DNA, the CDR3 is TGTGCCTGGAGTATCGGAGATAATTCACCCCTCCACTTT.

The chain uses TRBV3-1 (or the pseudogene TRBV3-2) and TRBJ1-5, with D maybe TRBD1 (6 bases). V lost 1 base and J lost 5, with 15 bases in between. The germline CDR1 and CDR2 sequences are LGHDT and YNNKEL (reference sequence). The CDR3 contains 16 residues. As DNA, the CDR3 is TGTGCCAGCAGCCAAGGTCTATCACAGGGACATCAGCCCCAGCATTTT. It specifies CASSQGLSQGHQPQHF.

Here the CDR3 DNA reads TGTGCCAGCAGACCCGATGTGGTACAGAATCAGCCCCAGCATTTT. Amino acid sequence: CASRPDVVQNQPQHF. This sequence joins TRBV6-5 and TRBJ1-5; D call uncertain. Looked up from germline, CDR1 is MNHEY and CDR2 is SVGAGI. The V end lost 6 bases, the J end lost 4 bases, and 16 bases lay between the germline ends. This CDR3 has 15 amino acids.

Here the CDR3 reads CASSQDHSFNEQFF. DNA of the CDR3: TGTGCCAGCAGCCAAGATCACTCTTTCAATGAGCAGTTCTTC. This sequence joins TRBV3-1 (or the pseudogene TRBV3-2) and TRBJ2-1; D is unclear. V was trimmed by 0 bases and J by 6 bases, leaving 9 bases between them. The CDR3 spans 14 residues. The germline gives CDR1 LGHDT, CDR2 YNNKEL (reference sequence).

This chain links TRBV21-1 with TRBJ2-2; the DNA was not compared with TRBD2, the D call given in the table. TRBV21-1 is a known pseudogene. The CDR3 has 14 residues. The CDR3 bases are TGTGCCAGCAGCAGCCAGCACGGGGGCGGGGAGCTGTTTTTT. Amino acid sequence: CASSSQHGGGELFF.

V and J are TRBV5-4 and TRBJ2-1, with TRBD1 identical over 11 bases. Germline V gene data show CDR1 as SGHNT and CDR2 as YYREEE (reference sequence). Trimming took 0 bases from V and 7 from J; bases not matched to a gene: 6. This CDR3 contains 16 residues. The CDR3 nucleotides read TGTGCCAGCAGCTTGGCCAGGACAGGGGGCGTTAATGAGCAGTTCTTC. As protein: CASSLARTGGVNEQFF.

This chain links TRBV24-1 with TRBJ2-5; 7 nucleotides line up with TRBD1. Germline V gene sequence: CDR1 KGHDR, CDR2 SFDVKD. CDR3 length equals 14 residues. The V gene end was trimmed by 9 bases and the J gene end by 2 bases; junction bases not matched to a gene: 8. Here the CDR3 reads CATRKQGTQETQYF. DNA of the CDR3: TGTGCCACCCGAAAACAGGGGACACAAGAGACCCAGTACTTC.

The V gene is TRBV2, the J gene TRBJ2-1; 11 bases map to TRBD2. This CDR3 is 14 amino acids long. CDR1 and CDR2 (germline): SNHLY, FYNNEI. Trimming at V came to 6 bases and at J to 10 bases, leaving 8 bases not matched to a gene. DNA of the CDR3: TGTGCCAGCAGAGACGGACTAGCGGGCTTCGAGCAGTTCTTC. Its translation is CASRDGLAGFEQFF.

The CDR3 sequence is CASSASQAGLTGNTIYF. The CDR3 DNA sequence: TGCGCCAGCAGCGCGTCTCAGGCAGGCCTTACTGGAAACACCATATATTTT. This sequence joins TRBV5-1 and TRBJ1-3, with D unresolved. This CDR3 is built from 17 residues. Germline lookup yields CDR1 SGHRS and CDR2 YFSETQ. V was trimmed by 4 bases and J by 2 bases, leaving 19 bases between them.

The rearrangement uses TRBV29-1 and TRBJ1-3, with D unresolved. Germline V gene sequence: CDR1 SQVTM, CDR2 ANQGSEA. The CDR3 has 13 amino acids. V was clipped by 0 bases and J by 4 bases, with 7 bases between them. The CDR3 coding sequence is TGCAGCGTTGAAGATCGCGTGGGAAACACCATATATTTT. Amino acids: CSVEDRVGNTIYF.

CDR3 coding DNA: TGTGCCAGCAGGTGGGGGCAATTTGCAGATACGCAGTATTTT. It codes for CASRWGQFADTQYF. The chain recombines TRBV6-5 with TRBJ2-3, with D possibly matching TRBD1 (6 bases). The length of the CDR3 is 14 residues. CDR1 and CDR2 (germline): MNHEY, SVGAGI. Trimming left V 6 bases short and J 4 bases short, with 14 bases between.

The CDR3 DNA sequence: TGTGCCAGTAAATTAACGGAGAGCTCTGGAAACACCATATATTTT. As protein: CASKLTESSGNTIYF. This chain connects TRBV19 to TRBJ1-3; no clear D gene. The V gene's germline CDR1 is LNHDA and CDR2 SQIVND (reference sequence). V was pared by 7 bases and J by 0 bases, with 13 bases between. The CDR3 is 15 amino acids. Complete variable domain (other parts from reference TRBV19 and TRBJ1-3): DGGITQSPKYLFRKEGQNVTLSCEQNLNHDAMYWYRQDPGQGLRLIYYSQIVNDFQKGDIAEGYSVSREKKESFPLTVTSAQKNPTAFYLCASKLTESSGNTIYFGEGSWLTVV.

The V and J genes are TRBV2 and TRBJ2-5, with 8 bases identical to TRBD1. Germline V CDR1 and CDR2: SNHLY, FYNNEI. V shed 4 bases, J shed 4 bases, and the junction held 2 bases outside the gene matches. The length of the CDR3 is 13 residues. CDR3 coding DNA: TGTGCCAGCAGTGCCGGGACAGGAGAGACCCAGTACTTC. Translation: CASSAGTGETQYF. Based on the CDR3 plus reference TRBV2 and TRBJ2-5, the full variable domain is EPEVTQTPSHQVTQMGQEVILRCVPISNHLYFYWYRQILGQKVEFLVSFYNNEISEKSEIFDDQFSVERPDGSNFTLKIRSTKLEDSAMYFCASSAGTGETQYFGPGTRLLVL.

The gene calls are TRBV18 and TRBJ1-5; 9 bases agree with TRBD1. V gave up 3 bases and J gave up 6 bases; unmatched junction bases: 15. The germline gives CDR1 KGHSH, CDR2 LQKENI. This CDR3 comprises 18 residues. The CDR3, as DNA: TGTGCCAGCTCACCCGAGGCAGAGCAACAGGGGGCTGGTCAGCCCCAGCATTTT. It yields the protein CASSPEAEQQGAGQPQHF.